This TCR beta chain was sequenced during a study of cytomegalovirus exposure and HLA in healthy donors. PCR amplification relied on 60 Vbeta primers (plus 13 Jbeta primers). Produced via immunoSEQ multiplex PCR; TCRdb's table is partial and in-frame only. The table has fewer than 85,000 clones, 78% seen once; the top ten hold 5.9%. Findings and limits, study-wide: Among the most significant clusters, several appeared linked to common viral pathogens in a later analysis.

Germline CDR1 and CDR2: MDHEN and SYDVKM. Trimming took 5 bases from V and 3 from J, leaving 12 bases between them. The CDR3 extends over 14 amino acids. Concerning this clone: As yet, its antigen is unknown.

This TCR derives from a man aged 18 to 30 in good health and CMV-seropositive. This chain connects TRBV28 to TRBJ2-3, with D perhaps TRBD2 (6 bases). Specimen: PBMCs. Here the CDR3 reads CASSIYGGTDTQYF. The DNA of the CDR3 is TGTGCCAGCAGTATTTATGGAGGGACAGATACGCAGTATTTT. Looking up the rest from reference TRBV28 and TRBJ2-3 gives the full variable domain: DVKVTQSSRYLVKRTGEKVFLECVQDMDHENMFWYRQDPGLGLRLIYFSYDVKMKEKGDIPEGYSVSREKKERFSLILESASTNQTSMYLCASSIYGGTDTQYFGPGTRLTVL.